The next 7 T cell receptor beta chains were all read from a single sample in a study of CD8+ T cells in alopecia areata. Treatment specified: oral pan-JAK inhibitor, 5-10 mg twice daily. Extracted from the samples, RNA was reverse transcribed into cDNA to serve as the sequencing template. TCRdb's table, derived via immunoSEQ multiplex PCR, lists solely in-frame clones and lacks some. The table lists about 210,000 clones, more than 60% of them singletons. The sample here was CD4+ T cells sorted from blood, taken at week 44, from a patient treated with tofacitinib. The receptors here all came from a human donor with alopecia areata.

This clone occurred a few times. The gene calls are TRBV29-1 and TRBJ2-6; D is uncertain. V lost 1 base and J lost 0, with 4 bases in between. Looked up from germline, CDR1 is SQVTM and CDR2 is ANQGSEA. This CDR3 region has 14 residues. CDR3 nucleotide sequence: TGCAGCGTTGAAGGGAACTCTGGGGCCAACGTCCTGACTTTC. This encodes CSVEGNSGANVLTF.

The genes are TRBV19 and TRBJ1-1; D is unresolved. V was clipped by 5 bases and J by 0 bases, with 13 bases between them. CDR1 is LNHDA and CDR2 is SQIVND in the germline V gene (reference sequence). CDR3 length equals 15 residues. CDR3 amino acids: CASSPTGVLNTEAFF. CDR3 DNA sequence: TGTGCCAGTAGTCCAACTGGGGTCCTGAACACTGAAGCTTTCTTT.

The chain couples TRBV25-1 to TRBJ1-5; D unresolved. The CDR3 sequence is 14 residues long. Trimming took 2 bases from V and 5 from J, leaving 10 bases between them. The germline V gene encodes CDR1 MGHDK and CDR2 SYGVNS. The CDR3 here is CASSEVGQYQPQHF. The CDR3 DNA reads TGTGCCAGCAGTGAAGTCGGTCAGTATCAGCCCCAGCATTTT.

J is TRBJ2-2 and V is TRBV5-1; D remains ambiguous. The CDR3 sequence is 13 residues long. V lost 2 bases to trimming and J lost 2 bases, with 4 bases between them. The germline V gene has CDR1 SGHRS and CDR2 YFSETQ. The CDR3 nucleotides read TGCGCCAGCAGCTTCCCCAACACCGGGGAGCTGTTTTTT. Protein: CASSFPNTGELFF.

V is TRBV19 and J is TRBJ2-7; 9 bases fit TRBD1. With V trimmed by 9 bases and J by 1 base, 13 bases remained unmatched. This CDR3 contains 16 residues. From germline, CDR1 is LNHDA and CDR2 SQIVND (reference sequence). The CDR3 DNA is TGTGCCAGGAGAACTCCCAGGGGGACAGGGTCCTACGAGCAGTACTTC. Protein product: CARRTPRGTGSYEQYF.

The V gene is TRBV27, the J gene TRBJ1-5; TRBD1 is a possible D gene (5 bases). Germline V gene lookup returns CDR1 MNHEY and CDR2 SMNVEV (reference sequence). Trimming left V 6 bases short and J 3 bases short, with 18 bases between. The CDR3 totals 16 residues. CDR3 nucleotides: TGTGCCAGCAGGTCAAACCTTAGACAGAACAATCAGCCCCAGCATTTT. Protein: CASRSNLRQNNQPQHF.

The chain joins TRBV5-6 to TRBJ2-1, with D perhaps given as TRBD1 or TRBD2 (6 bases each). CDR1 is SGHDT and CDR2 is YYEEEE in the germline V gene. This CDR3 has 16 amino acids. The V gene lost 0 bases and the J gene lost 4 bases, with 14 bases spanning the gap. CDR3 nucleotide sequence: TGTGCCAGCAGCTTGGGACCGGGGGCAGGATACAATGAGCAGTTCTTC. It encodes CASSLGPGAGYNEQFF.